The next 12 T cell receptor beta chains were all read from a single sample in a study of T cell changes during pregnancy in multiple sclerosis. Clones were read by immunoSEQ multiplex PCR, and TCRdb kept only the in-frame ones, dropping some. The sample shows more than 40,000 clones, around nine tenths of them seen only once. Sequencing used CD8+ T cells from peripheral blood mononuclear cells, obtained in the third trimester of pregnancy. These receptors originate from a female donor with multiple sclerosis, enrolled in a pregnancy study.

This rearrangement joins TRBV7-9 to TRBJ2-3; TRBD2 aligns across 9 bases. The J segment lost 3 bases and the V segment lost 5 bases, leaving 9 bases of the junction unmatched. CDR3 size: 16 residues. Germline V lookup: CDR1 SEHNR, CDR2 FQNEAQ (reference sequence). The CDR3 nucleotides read TGTGCCAGCAGCCCCCAGGCGGGGGGGCCTACAGATACGCAGTATTTT. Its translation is CASSPQAGGPTDTQYF.

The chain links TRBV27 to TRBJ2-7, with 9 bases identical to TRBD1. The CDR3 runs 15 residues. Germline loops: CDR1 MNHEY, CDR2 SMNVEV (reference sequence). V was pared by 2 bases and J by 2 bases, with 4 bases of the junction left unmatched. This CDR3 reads CASSLGQGTPYEQYF. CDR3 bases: TGTGCCAGCAGTTTAGGACAGGGGACACCCTACGAGCAGTACTTC.

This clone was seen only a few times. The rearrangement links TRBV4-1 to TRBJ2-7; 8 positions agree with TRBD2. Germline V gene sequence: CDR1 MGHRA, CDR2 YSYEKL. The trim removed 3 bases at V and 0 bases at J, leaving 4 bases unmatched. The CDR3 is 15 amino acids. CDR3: CASSQLAGPSYEQYF. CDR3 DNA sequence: TGCGCCAGCAGCCAGCTAGCGGGCCCCTCCTACGAGCAGTACTTC.

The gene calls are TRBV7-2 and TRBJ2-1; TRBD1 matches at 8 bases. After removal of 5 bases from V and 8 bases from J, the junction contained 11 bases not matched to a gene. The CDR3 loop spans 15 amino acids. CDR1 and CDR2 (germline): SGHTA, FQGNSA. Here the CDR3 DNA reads TGTGCCAGCAGCGCCGGGACAGGCCCCGACGATGAGCAGTTCTTC. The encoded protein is CASSAGTGPDDEQFF.

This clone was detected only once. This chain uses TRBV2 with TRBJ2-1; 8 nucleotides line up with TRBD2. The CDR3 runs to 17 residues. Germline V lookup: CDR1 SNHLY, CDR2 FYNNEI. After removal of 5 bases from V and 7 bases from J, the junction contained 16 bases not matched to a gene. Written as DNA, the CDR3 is TGTGCCAGCAGTTGGGACTTAGCGGGAAGGATTAGAAATGAGCAGTTCTTC. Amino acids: CASSWDLAGRIRNEQFF.

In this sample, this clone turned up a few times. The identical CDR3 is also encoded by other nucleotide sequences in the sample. The CDR3 DNA reads as TGTGCCAGCAGTTTATCGTTAGGGGTCGGCGGCTACACCTTC. Protein: CASSLSLGVGGYTF. The chain uses TRBV27 and TRBJ1-2, with D maybe TRBD1 (5 bases). Germline CDR1 and CDR2: MNHEY and SMNVEV (reference sequence). V was trimmed by 0 bases and J by 8 bases, leaving 13 bases between them. This CDR3 has 14 residues.

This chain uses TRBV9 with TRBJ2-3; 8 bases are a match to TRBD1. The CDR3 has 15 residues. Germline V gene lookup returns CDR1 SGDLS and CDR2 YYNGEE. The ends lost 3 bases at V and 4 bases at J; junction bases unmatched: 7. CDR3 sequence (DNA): TGTGCCAGCAGCGACCCAGGGGGCCTCGCAGATACGCAGTATTTT. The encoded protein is CASSDPGGLADTQYF.

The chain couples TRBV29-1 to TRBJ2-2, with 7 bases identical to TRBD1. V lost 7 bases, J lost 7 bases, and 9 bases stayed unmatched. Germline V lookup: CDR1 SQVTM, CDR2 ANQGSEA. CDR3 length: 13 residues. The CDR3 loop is CSAPGTAHGELFF. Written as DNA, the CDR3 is TGCAGCGCCCCTGGGACAGCTCACGGGGAGCTGTTTTTT.

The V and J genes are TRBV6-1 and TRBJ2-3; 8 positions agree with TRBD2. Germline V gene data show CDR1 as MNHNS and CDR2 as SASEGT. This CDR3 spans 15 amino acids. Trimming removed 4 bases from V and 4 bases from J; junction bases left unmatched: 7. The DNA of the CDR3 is TGTGCCAGCAGTGCGTTGCGGGAGGTAGCAGATACGCAGTATTTT. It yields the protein CASSALREVADTQYF.

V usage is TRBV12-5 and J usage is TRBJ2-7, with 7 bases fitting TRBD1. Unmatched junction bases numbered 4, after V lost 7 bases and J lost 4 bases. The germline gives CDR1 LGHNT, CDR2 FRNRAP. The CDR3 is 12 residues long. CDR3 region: CASAGRGYEQYF. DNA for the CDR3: TGTGCTAGTGCTGGCAGGGGGTACGAGCAGTACTTC. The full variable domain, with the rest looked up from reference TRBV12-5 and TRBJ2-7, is DARVTQTPRHKVTEMGQEVTMRCQPILGHNTVFWYRQTMMQGLELLAYFRNRAPLDDSGMPKDRFSAEMPDATLATLKIQPSEPRDSAVYFCASAGRGYEQYFGPGTRLTVT.

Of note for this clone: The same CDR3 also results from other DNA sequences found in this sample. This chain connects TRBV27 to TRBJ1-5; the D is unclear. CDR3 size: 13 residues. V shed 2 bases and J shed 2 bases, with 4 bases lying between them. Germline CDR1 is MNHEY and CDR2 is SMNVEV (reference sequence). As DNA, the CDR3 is TGTGCCAGCAGTTTAGGGCGCAATCAGCCCCAGCATTTT. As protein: CASSLGRNQPQHF.

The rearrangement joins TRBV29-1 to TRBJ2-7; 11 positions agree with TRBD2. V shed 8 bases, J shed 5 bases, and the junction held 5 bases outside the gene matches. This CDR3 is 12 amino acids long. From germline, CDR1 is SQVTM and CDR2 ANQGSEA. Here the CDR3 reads CSIRLAGNEQYF. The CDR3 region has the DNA TGCAGCATTAGACTAGCGGGAAACGAGCAGTACTTC.